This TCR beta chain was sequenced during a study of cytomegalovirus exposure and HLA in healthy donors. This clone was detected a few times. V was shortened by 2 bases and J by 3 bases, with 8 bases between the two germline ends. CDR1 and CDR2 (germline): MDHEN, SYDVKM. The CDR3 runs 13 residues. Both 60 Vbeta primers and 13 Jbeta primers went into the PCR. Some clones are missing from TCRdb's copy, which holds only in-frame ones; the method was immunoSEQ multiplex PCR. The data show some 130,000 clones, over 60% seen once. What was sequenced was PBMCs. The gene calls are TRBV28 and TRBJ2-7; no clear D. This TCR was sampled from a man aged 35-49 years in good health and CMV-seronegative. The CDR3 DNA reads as TGTGCCAGCAGTTTACCCCCCATCTACGAGCAGTACTTC. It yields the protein CASSLPPIYEQYF.